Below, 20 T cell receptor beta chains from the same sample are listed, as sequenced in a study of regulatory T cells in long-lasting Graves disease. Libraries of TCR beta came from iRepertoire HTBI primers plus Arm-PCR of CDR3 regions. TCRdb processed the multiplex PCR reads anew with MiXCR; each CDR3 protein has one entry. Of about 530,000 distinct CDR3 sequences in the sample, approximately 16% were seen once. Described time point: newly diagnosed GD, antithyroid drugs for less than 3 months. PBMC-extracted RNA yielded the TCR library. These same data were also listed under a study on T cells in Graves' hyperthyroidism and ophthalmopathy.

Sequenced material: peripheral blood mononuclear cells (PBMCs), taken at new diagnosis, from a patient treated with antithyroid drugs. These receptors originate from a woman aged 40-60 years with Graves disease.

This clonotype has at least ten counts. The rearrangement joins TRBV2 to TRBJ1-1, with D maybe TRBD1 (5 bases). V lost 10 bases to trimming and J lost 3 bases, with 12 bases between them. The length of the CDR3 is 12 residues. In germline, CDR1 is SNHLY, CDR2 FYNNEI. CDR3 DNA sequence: TGTGCCACCCGAGGAGGGGACACTGAAGCTTTCTTT. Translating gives CATRGGDTEAFF. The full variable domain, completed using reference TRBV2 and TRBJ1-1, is EPEVTQTPSHQVTQMGQEVILRCVPISNHLYFYWYRQILGQKVEFLVSFYNNEISEKSEIFDDQFSVERPDGSNFTLKIRSTKLEDSAMYFCATRGGDTEAFFGQGTRLTVV.

The CDR3 DNA reads TGTGCCAGCAGCTCGGGGCCAACCGAGAGTTACGAGCAGTACTTC. As protein: CASSSGPTESYEQYF. This chain joins TRBV2 and TRBJ2-7; either TRBD1 or TRBD2 may fit D (5 bases each). Trimming took off 6 bases at V and 4 bases at J, with 19 bases between the two ends. The CDR3 spans 15 residues. Germline lookup yields CDR1 SNHLY and CDR2 FYNNEI.

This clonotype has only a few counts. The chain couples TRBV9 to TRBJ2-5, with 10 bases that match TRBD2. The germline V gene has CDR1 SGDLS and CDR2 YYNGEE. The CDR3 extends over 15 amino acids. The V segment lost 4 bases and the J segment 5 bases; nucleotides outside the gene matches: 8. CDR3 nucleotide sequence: TGTGCCAGCAGCCCAGCAGCGGGGGGGCGTGAGACCCAGTACTTC. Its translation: CASSPAAGGRETQYF.

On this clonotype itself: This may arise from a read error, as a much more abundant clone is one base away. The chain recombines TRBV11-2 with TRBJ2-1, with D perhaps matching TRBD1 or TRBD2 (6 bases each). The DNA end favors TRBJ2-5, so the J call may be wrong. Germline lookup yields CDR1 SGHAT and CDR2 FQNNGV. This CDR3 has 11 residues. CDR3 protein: CASGGLEAQYF. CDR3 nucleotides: TGTGCCAGCGGGGGGCTAGAGGCCCAGTACTTC.

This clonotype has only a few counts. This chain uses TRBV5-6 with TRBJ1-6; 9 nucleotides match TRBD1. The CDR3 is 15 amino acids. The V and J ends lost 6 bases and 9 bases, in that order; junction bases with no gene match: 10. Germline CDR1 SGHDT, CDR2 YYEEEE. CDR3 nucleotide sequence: TGTGCCAGCAACCCGAGGGGACAGGGCTTTTCACCCCTCCACTTT. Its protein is CASNPRGQGFSPLHF.

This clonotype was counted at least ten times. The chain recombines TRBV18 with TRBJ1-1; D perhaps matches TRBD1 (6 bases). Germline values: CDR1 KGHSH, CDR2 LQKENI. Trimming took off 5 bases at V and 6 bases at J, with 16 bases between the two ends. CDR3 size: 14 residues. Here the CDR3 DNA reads TGTGCCAGCTCATCATACAGGGATGGAGCTGAAGCTTTCTTT. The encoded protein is CASSSYRDGAEAFF.

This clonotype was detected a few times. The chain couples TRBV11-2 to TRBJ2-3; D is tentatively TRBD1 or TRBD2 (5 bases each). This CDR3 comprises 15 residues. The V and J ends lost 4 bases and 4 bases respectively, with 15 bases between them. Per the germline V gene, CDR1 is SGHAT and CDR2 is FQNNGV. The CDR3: CASSSSWGRADTQYF. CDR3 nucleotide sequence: TGTGCCAGCAGCTCCTCCTGGGGACGCGCAGATACGCAGTATTTT. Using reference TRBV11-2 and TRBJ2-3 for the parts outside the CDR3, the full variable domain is EAGVAQSPRYKIIEKRQSVAFWCNPISGHATLYWYQQILGQGPKLLIQFQNNGVVDDSQLPKDRFSAERLKGVDSTLKIQPAKLEDSAVYLCASSSSWGRADTQYFGPGTRLTVL.

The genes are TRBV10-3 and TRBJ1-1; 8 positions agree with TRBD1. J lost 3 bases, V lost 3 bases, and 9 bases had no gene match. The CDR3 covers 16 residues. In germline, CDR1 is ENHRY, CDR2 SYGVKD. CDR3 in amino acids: CAISEADREAYTEAFF. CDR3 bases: TGTGCCATCAGTGAAGCGGACAGGGAGGCTTACACTGAAGCTTTCTTT.

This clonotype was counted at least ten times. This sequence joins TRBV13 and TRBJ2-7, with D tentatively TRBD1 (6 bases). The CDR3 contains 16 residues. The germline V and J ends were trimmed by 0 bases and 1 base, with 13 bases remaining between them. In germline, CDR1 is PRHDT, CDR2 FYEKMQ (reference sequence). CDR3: CASSLGLGQRSYEQYF. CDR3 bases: TGTGCCAGCAGCTTAGGCCTCGGACAGCGATCCTACGAGCAGTACTTC.

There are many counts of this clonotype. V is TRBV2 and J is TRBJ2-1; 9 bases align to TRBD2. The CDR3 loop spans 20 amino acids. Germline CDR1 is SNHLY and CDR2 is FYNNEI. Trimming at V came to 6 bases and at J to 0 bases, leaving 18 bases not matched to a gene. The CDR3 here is CASSLAPGLAGASSYNEQFF. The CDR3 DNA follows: TGTGCCAGCAGCTTAGCTCCGGGACTAGCAGGAGCAAGCTCCTACAATGAGCAGTTCTTC.

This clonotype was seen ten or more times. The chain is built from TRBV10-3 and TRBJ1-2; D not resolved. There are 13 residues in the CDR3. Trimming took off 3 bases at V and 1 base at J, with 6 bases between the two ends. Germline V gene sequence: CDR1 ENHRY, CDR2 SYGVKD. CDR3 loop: CAISDFHNYGYTF. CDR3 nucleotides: TGTGCCATCAGTGACTTTCATAACTATGGCTACACCTTC.

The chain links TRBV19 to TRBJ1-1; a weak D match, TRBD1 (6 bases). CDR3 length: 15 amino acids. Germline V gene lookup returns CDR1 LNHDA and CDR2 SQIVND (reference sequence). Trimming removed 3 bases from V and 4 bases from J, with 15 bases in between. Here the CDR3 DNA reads TGTGCCAGTAGTATCGGGACGGGGGCAATCACTGAAGCTTTCTTT. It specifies CASSIGTGAITEAFF.

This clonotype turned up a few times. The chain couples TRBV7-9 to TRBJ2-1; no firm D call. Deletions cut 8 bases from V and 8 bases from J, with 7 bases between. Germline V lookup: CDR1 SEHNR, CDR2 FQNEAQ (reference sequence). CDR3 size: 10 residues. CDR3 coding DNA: TGTGCCAGCGAAGGCTATGAGCAGTTCTTC. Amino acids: CASEGYEQFF.

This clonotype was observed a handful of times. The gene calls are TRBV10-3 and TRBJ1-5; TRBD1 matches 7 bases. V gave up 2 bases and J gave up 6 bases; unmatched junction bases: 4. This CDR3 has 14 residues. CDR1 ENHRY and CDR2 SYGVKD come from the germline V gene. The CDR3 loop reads CAISETGAGQPQHF. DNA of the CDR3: TGTGCCATCAGTGAGACAGGGGCGGGTCAGCCCCAGCATTTT.

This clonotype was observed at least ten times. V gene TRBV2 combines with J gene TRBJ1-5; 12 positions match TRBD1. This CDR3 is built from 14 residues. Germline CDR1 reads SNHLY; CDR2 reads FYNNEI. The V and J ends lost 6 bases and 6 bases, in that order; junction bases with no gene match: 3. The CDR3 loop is CASRGQGASQPQHF. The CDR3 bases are TGTGCCAGCAGGGGACAGGGGGCAAGTCAGCCCCAGCATTTT.

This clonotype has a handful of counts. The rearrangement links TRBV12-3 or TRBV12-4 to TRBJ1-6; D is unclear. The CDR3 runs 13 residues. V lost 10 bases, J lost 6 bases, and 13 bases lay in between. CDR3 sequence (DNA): TGTGCCACCATGCGGGCAGCTAATTCACCCCTCCACTTT. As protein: CATMRAANSPLHF.

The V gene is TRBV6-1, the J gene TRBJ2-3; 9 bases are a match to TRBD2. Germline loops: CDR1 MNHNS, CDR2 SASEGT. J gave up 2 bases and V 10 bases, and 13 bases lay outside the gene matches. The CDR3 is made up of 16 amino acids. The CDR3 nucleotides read TGTGCCACCTCTACCCAGCGGGGGGCCTACACAGATACGCAGTATTTT. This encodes CATSTQRGAYTDTQYF.

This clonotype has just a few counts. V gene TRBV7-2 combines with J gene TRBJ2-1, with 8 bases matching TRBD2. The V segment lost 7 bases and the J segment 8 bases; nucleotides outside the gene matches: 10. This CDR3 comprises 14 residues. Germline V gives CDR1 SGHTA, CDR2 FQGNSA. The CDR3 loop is CASTLSGVGHEQFF. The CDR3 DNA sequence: TGTGCCAGCACCCTTAGCGGGGTCGGCCATGAGCAGTTCTTC.

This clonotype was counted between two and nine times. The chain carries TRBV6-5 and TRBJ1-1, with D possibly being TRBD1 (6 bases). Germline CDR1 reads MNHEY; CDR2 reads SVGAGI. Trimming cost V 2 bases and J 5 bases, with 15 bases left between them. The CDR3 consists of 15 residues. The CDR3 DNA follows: TGTGCCAGCAGTTACAATAACAGGGAGCCTACTGAAGCTTTCTTT. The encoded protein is CASSYNNREPTEAFF.

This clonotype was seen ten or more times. This CDR3 is CASSTTSGGDTQYF. As DNA, the CDR3 is TGTGCCAGCAGCACGACTAGCGGGGGTGATACGCAGTATTTT. The chain is built from TRBV12-3 or TRBV12-4 and TRBJ2-3; 12 nucleotides line up with TRBD2. The CDR3 has 14 residues. V trimming: 6 bases; J trimming: 6 bases; junction bases outside the gene matches: 4.